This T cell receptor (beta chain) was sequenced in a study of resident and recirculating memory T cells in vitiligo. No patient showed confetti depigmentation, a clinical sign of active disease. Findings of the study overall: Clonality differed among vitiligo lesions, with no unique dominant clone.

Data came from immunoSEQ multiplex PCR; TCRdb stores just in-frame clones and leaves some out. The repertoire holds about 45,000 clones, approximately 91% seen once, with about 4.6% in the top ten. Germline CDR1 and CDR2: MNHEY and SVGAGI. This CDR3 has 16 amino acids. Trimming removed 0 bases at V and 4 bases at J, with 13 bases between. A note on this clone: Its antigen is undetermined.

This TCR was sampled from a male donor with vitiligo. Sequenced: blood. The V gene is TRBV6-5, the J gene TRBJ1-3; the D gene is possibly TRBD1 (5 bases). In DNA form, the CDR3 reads TGTGCCAGCAGTTACTCTGGGGGGATGTCAGGAAACACCATATATTTT. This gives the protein CASSYSGGMSGNTIYF.